A selection of T cell receptor beta chains follows, all from one sample in a study of CD8 T cells in ankylosing spondylitis. TCRdb used MiXCR to reprocess the 5' RACE reads, holding one entry per CDR3 protein. The data contain 350,000 to 450,000 distinct CDR3 sequences, roughly 27% of them singletons. The sequenced sample was blood, either unsorted or a sorted T cell fraction (not recorded which). The origin of the receptors is a male donor with ankylosing spondylitis. Both conserved end residues are part of each CDR3. The D gene is left open where the match is weak. Only part of the rows carry a size: once, few, many, or a class if the clone is expanded.

CASSPDRTSSTDTQYF	TGTGCCAGCAGCCCAGACAGGACCTCTAGCACAGATACGCAGTATTTT	TRBJ2-3	.	TRBV7-8	.
CATKTYNEQFF	TGTGCCACCAAGACCTACAATGAGCAGTTCTTC	TRBJ2-1	few	TRBV15	.
CASSLDFRNNEQFF	TGTGCCAGCAGCTTAGATTTCCGGAACAATGAGCAGTTCTTC	TRBJ2-1	.	TRBV7-2	.
CASSGGLAGAFYEQFF	TGTGCCAGCAGCGGAGGACTAGCGGGAGCGTTTTATGAGCAGTTCTTC	TRBJ2-1	many	TRBV5-5	TRBD2
CASSLERREGNTIYF	TGTGCCAGCAGCCTTGAACGACGAGAAGGAAACACCATATATTTT	TRBJ1-3	.	TRBV4-2	.
CSQGASGRGAYNEQFF	TGCAGCCAGGGGGCTAGCGGGAGGGGCGCCTACAATGAGCAGTTCTTC	TRBJ2-1	.	TRBV20-1	TRBD2
CASSNSGTGGWDTEAFF	TGTGCCAGCAGCAACTCCGGGACAGGGGGCTGGGACACTGAAGCTTTCTTT	TRBJ1-1	.	TRBV12-3/TRBV12-4	TRBD1
CATSVGVNTEAFF	TGTGCCACCAGTGTGGGAGTGAACACTGAAGCTTTCTTT	TRBJ1-1	few	TRBV24-1	.
CASSLGLGRRQYF	TGTGCCAGCAGCTTGGGACTGGGGAGGAGGCAGTATTTT	TRBJ2-3	few	TRBV5-6	.
CASSLTFGTGTETQYF	TGTGCCAGCAGCTTGACCTTTGGGACAGGGACAGAGACCCAGTACTTC	TRBJ2-5	many	TRBV7-9	TRBD1
CASSTTGVGGYTF	TGTGCCAGCAGCACGACAGGAGTTGGGGGCTACACCTTC	TRBJ1-2	.	TRBV11-2	.
CASSYGLAGVQFF	TGTGCCAGCAGTTACGGACTAGCGGGGGTTCAGTTCTTC	TRBJ2-1	once	TRBV6-5	TRBD2
CASSLNRGQSPLHF	TGTGCCAGCAGCTTGAACAGGGGGCAATCACCCCTCCACTTT	TRBJ1-6	.	TRBV5-6	TRBD1
CASSLAAGTSPLHF	TGCGCCAGCAGCTTGGCCGCAGGGACTTCACCCCTCCACTTT	TRBJ1-6	few	TRBV5-1	.
CASSSIAGGSEQFF	TGTGCCAGCAGTTCAATAGCGGGAGGTAGTGAGCAGTTCTTC	TRBJ2-1	.	TRBV6-4	TRBD2
CASSPGAVGRSSYEQYF	TGTGCCAGCTCACCGGGGGCCGTTGGAAGGAGCTCCTACGAGCAGTACTTC	TRBJ2-7	few	TRBV18	.
CASSQDPWTANTEAFF	TGTGCCAGCAGCCAAGATCCCTGGACAGCGAACACTGAAGCTTTCTTT	TRBJ1-1	.	TRBV3-1	.
CSARATSGTGPNEKLFF	TGCAGTGCTAGAGCAACTTCCGGGACAGGGCCTAATGAAAAACTGTTTTTT	TRBJ1-4	few	TRBV20-1	TRBD1
CASSLMAGATDTQYF	TGTGCCAGCAGCCTTATGGCGGGAGCCACAGATACGCAGTATTTT	TRBJ2-3	.	TRBV7-2	TRBD2
CASRMDAVYNEQFF	TGTGCCAGCAGAATGGACGCCGTCTACAATGAGCAGTTCTTC	TRBJ2-1	many	TRBV6-1	.
CSAPERSYGYTF	TGCAGTGCTCCCGAGAGGAGCTATGGCTACACCTTC	TRBJ1-2	.	TRBV20-1	.
CASSLDGAGVTDTQYF	TGCGCCAGCAGCTTGGATGGGGCCGGAGTCACAGATACGCAGTATTTT	TRBJ2-3	few	TRBV5-1	.
CASIMGTTEAFF	TGTGCCAGTATCATGGGGACCACTGAAGCTTTCTTT	TRBJ1-1	.	TRBV19	.
CAINGDNTLRTEAFF	TGTGCCATCAATGGCGACAATACACTGCGTACTGAAGCTTTCTTT	TRBJ1-1	few	TRBV7-2	.